This passage covers 9 T cell receptor beta chains from one sample sequenced in a study of early T cells in non-severe SARS-CoV-2 infection. TCRdb re-called the 5' RACE reads through MiXCR, storing one row per CDR3 protein. The data contain about 34,000 distinct CDR3 sequences, 5.5% to 7.5% of them singletons. Material for sequencing was whole blood. The receptors were gathered from an adult who was a healthcare worker with PCR-confirmed SARS-CoV-2 infection or an uninfected control (not recorded which).

This clonotype was detected ten times or more. V and J are TRBV7-2 and TRBJ2-1; TRBD2 matches 8 bases. The J segment lost 4 bases and the V segment lost 1 base, leaving 3 bases of the junction unmatched. The CDR3 contains 15 residues. Germline CDR1 is SGHTA and CDR2 is FQGNSA. The CDR3 nucleotides read TGTGCCAGCAGCTTAGGGACTAGCAGATACAATGAGCAGTTCTTC. The encoded protein is CASSLGTSRYNEQFF.

At least ten counts were recorded for this clonotype. The chain carries TRBV29-1 and TRBJ2-7, with TRBD1 as a possible D gene (5 bases). The germline V and J ends were trimmed by 7 bases and 12 bases, with 19 bases remaining between them. CDR3 length equals 11 residues. Germline loops: CDR1 SQVTM, CDR2 ANQGSEA. The CDR3 nucleotides are TGCAGCGGTGCACCTGACAGCCGAACGTACTTC. Translation: CSGAPDSRTYF.

This clonotype was counted only a few times. The chain couples TRBV20-1 to TRBJ2-5; D gene unclear. This CDR3 has 12 amino acids. Trimming took off 3 bases at V and 0 bases at J, with 5 bases between the two ends. Germline values: CDR1 DFQATT, CDR2 SNEGSKA (reference sequence). The CDR3 nucleotides read TGCAGTGCTAGGCTATACCAAGAGACCCAGTACTTC. Protein sequence: CSARLYQETQYF.

The chain carries TRBV5-1 and TRBJ2-2; 7 nucleotides agree with TRBD2. This CDR3 contains 16 residues. Germline CDR1 reads SGHRS; CDR2 reads YFSETQ. The trim removed 0 bases at V and 7 bases at J, leaving 9 bases unmatched. The CDR3 DNA follows: TGCGCCAGCAGCTTGGGACTAGCCCTCGGTAACGGGGAGCTGTTTTTT. This translates into CASSLGLALGNGELFF.

This clonotype has at least ten counts. This sequence joins TRBV20-1 and TRBJ2-3; D is possibly TRBD2 (5 bases). Trimming shortened V by 7 bases and J by 2 bases, and 10 bases separated the two germline ends. There are 12 residues in the CDR3. Germline assignment: CDR1 DFQATT and CDR2 SNEGSKA (reference sequence). For the CDR3, the DNA is TGCAGTGTTGCGGAGGACACAGATACGCAGTATTTT. It is translated as CSVAEDTDTQYF.

This clonotype has at least ten counts. The chain links TRBV24-1 to TRBJ2-1; no clear D. V lost 1 base to trimming and J lost 4 bases, with 7 bases between them. This CDR3 region has 14 residues. The V gene's germline CDR1 is KGHDR and CDR2 SFDVKD. Here the CDR3 reads CATSDFGGYNEQFF. The CDR3 nucleotides read TGTGCCACCAGTGATTTCGGCGGATACAATGAGCAGTTCTTC.

This clonotype has ten or more counts. The J gene is TRBJ2-3, the V gene TRBV6-5; perhaps TRBD1 as D (5 bases). Trimming stripped 2 bases from V and 4 bases from J, with 10 bases between. This CDR3 contains 14 residues. The germline gives CDR1 MNHEY, CDR2 SVGAGI. The CDR3 nucleotides read TGTGCCAGCAGTTACCTGCAGGGCGCAGATACGCAGTATTTT. Its protein product is CASSYLQGADTQYF.

This clonotype was seen repeatedly, ten times or more. The DNA of the CDR3 is TGTGCCAGCAGGCCCCCTGCGGTAGAGACCCAGTACTTC. Translated, it gives CASRPPAVETQYF. The V call is TRBV7-9, the J call TRBJ2-5; D remains ambiguous. This CDR3 is 13 amino acids long. The V end was cut by 6 bases, the J end by 4 bases, with 12 bases between. Per the germline V gene, CDR1 is SEHNR and CDR2 is FQNEAQ (reference sequence).

This clonotype has at least ten counts. The chain recombines TRBV3-1 with TRBJ2-1; perhaps D is TRBD1 or TRBD2 (5 bases each). The germline V gene has CDR1 LGHDT and CDR2 YNNKEL (reference sequence). Between the trimmed V and J ends, which lost 0 bases and 2 bases, there was a span of 11 bases. This CDR3 has 16 residues. Here the CDR3 reads CASSQDLWGTYNEQFF. For the CDR3, the DNA is TGTGCCAGCAGCCAAGACTTGTGGGGGACCTACAATGAGCAGTTCTTC.